This T cell receptor beta chain was obtained from a study of cytomegalovirus exposure and HLA in healthy donors (dated 2017 in TCRdb). Study-level background: In an earlier analysis of fewer than 750 of the donors, 276 Gb of sequence data and roughly 100 million unique TCR beta sequences from 180 million or so T cells were reported. Roughly 300 gigabases of sequencing data and around 85 million unique TCR sequences made up an early release that covered fewer than 650 HLA-typed donors. Among the roughly 390 genotyped donors, around 79% belonged to the genetic ancestry cluster associated with self-reported Caucasian donors. The study was designed to test whether signatures of past pathogen exposure could be identified by cataloging public T cell receptors. The study profiled the T cell repertoires of hundreds of subjects by immunosequencing and related them to cytomegalovirus serostatus. Besides the first cohort of 500 to 700 subjects, a separate validation cohort made up of 90 to 150 different subjects was used. The study combined high-throughput TCR immunosequencing, statistical association of individual TCRs with disease status, and machine learning to predict cytomegalovirus infection status. In a later analysis, previously published TCR beta repertoires from several hundred donors were re-analyzed and high-resolution HLA genotyping was added so that TCR occurrence patterns could be studied. Rather than drawing on any new phenotypic data, the later analysis identified candidate immune exposures from TCR beta sequences and the way those sequences occurred across donors. An earlier analysis of fewer than 750 of the donors used high-throughput TCR beta sequencing to judge whether each TCR beta V gene segment behaved as functional or pseudogenic. Alongside the repertoire data, information on donor age, sex, ethnicity and CMV serostatus was compiled. In a later genetic analysis, genome-wide SNP genotypes for 398 of the 666 donors were used, and that subset was treated as a discovery cohort. All discovery cohort repertoires had been generated using a single sequencing platform. Class I and class II HLA loci were covered by the typing at four-digit resolution. The number of donors typed differed by locus, with roughly 629-640 for A, B, C, DRB1 and DQB1, roughly 550 for DQA1, over 600 for DPA1, and 400 to 490 for DPB1. Because of strong linkage in the cohort, 4 to 6 DR-DQ haplotypes were treated as single units for association and clustering. Across 398 genotyped donors of the cohort, an average of about 240,000 unique TCR beta nucleotide sequences per donor were sequenced, and approximately 17% of those sequences were non-productive. What the research found in general, with its limitations: Linkage disequilibrium might explain the correlated functional status among segregating V segments, but an unknown experimental factor could not be ruled out. Approximately 16 rarely observed V segments, including chromosome 9 orphons, were excluded from the earlier analysis of several hundred of the donors because counts were too low. A cluster of highly shared sequence variants was judged likely to represent a technical artifact of the sequencing pipeline. In a later analysis, most CMV-associated TCR beta chains were found to appear HLA-restricted, with HLA associations seemingly driven largely by CMV exposure. This cohort had only TCR beta chains sequenced, and the lack of alpha or paired-chain data limited which features could be detected. A later analysis found that HLA-associated TCR beta chains were more clonally expanded and had lower generation probabilities than equally common non-associated chains. Because HLA typing was missing for some donors at each locus, association tests included only the typed subset. In a later genetic analysis, a missense DCLRE1C variant was associated with V-gene and J-gene trimming of TCR beta chains, and the association was replicated in an independent cohort. At a false discovery rate of 0.05, a later analysis linked some 17,000 TCR beta sequences to specific HLA alleles. Roughly uniform sequencing depth across donors was assumed in presence/absence analyses, although this assumption may not hold. A later analysis found that TCR association rates varied across HLA loci, with DRB1 alleles showing the most associated TCRs and HLA-C alleles the fewest. The 87-base-pair reads could not distinguish some IMGT-functional V segments, including TRBV6-2 and TRBV6-3, so those segments were excluded. According to a later analysis, parvovirus B19, influenza, CMV and Epstein-Barr virus appeared linked to several top co-occurrence clusters. According to the authors, the approach could potentially be generalized to other disease states and immunological phenotypes. Compared with the roughly 600-donor mean, donors in an Asian-associated ancestry cluster had fewer N-insertions in productive TCRs, according to a later genetic analysis. Strong co-occurrence of HLA alleles, especially DR and DQ, made assigning TCR associations to individual alleles difficult. In the study, about 150 TCR beta chains were listed as associated with cytomegalovirus. The classifier was reported to diagnose cytomegalovirus status with high specificity and sensitivity in both the original cohort and the validation cohort. Broadly in line with IMGT annotations, most TCR beta V segments showed up in productive rearrangements about 90% or about 30% of the time in an earlier analysis of about 500 of the donors. Most TCR sequences were observed very rarely across donors, whereas some public TCRs were present in many individuals. Immune exposure information for the cohort was limited to CMV serostatus. A further reported finding was that TCR beta sequences accurately predicted the HLA-A and HLA-B alleles for most subjects in the first cohort. In vitro tests confirmed that three of the cytomegalovirus-associated TCR beta chains recognize cytomegalovirus antigens.

The library relied on the immunoSEQ multiplex PCR assay. A mixture of 60 forward primers for TCR Vbeta segments and 13 reverse primers for TCR Jbeta segments was used in the multiplex PCR. The CDR3 region of rearranged TCR beta genes was amplified from genomic DNA with a multiplex PCR assay. Amplified TCR beta libraries were sequenced as 87-base-pair reads on the Illumina HiSeq System. The original methods were these. In a later analysis, some 80 million unique TCR beta chains were counted across the roughly 610 repertoires, and around 10 million of these chains were shared by at least two donors. Raw reads were error-corrected and collapsed into unique sequences by a nearest-neighbor algorithm in which closely related sequences were merged to remove PCR and sequencing errors. V, D and J gene segments were assigned by aligning CDR3 sequences to IMGT reference sequences. For a sequence to be retained, a match of at least six nucleotides was required to both a V gene segment and a J gene segment. Rearrangements were classified as productive when the CDR3 lacked stop codons and remained in frame with V and J, and all other rearrangements were classified as non-productive. CDR3 was defined according to IMGT convention as the region running from the second conserved V-encoded cysteine to the conserved J-encoded phenylalanine. The earlier analysis of about 570 of the donors excluded any sequence lacking an unambiguous match to a single V gene segment. In an earlier analysis of approximately 500 of the donors, a V segment was called functional when productive rearrangements were above 56.7%, and segregating when the standard deviation between donors exceeded 5%. A statistical classification framework was developed to diagnose cytomegalovirus status using the catalog of TCR beta chain sequences. V and J gene assignment, in a later analysis, came from comparing TCR nucleotide sequences with IMGT/GENE-DB human TR gene sequences. In a later analysis, CDR3 sequences and most-parsimonious VDJ recombination scenarios were assigned using the TCRdist pipeline. In a later analysis, each TCR beta chain was defined by its CDR3 amino acid sequence together with its V-gene family, and reads lacking a unique V-gene family were excluded. To address suspected cross-contamination and a sequencing artifact, a later analysis removed 450 to 700 highly shared, low-generation-probability nucleotide sequences. In a later analysis, a clonal expansion index was calculated for each public chain from normalized within-repertoire ranks of inferred template counts. Generation probabilities in a later analysis came from a VDJ recombination model fitted to out-of-frame rearrangements, and those results were checked against IGoR. In a later analysis, hypergeometric tests were used to score TCR-TCR, TCR-HLA and TCR-CMV co-occurrence, with a repertoire-size bias correction applied to TCR pairs. A later analysis estimated false discovery rates by permuting HLA or CMV assignments 20 times. In a later analysis, co-occurring TCRs were grouped using DBSCAN, with TCRdist sequence similarity added in when clustering inside HLA-allele-positive subsets. For co-occurrence clustering, repertoires with fewer than 30,000 or more than 120,000 public chains were excluded, along with about five repertoires with anomalous nucleotide sharing. TCRdb provides this immuneACCESS table in a form limited to in-frame rearrangements. Some clones are lacking; in checked studies, under half of them reflect an unresolved V gene, and why the rest are absent is not known. That table gives V, J and clone size, and the DNA gave D and trimming. This sample comprises some 140,000 clones, roughly 8.8% of them detected only once. The ten biggest clones cover about 7.5% of the sample.

The CDR3 covers 14 residues, taking in both the cysteine and the phenylalanine. The CDR3 DNA has 42 bases and is translated from base 1. The germline V gene yields SGHAT for CDR1 and FQNNGV for CDR2. After removal of 3 bases from V and 0 bases from J, the junction retains 2 bases not matched to a gene. For this clone: The antigen this receptor binds is unknown. No base qualities exist here, and no much larger clone lies one base off it.

The cohort comprised fewer than 750 healthy bone marrow donors. At the time of sampling, all cohort members were nominally healthy, though unrecorded immune exposures were likely present. The donor was CMV seropositive and belonged to the group of over 250 seropositive cohort members. Every donor gave a peripheral blood sample, and the peripheral blood mononuclear cells from that sample were used for TCR beta sequencing. The Qiagen DNeasy Blood Extraction Kit was used to extract genomic DNA from the blood cell samples. The clonotype comes from a woman between 40 and 50 years old in good health and CMV-seropositive. The sequenced sample consisted of PBMCs. The rearrangement combines TRBV11-2 with TRBJ2-7; the junction holds 7 bases that match TRBD1. The CDR3 protein sequence reads: CASSFGTASYEQYF. The nucleotides read TGTGCCAGCAGCTTCGGGACAGCCTCCTACGAGCAGTACTTC. The variable domain in full, with residues beyond the CDR3 obtained from the reference TRBV11-2 and TRBJ2-7 genes, is EAGVAQSPRYKIIEKRQSVAFWCNPISGHATLYWYQQILGQGPKLLIQFQNNGVVDDSQLPKDRFSAERLKGVDSTLKIQPAKLEDSAVYLCASSFGTASYEQYFGPGTRLTVT.